This T cell receptor (beta chain) comes out of a study of T cells in Graves' hyperthyroidism and ophthalmopathy. General study points: Also found in blood were most expanded thyroid clonotypes above 0.001.

From RNA transcripts, TCR beta CDR3 regions were amplified. Researchers ran a first-round RT-PCR on the TCR CDR3 using the HTBI primer set. TCRdb ran MiXCR on the multiplex PCR reads and lists one entry per CDR3 protein. This table holds around 300,000 distinct CDR3 sequences, roughly 13% found once. Patients were aged 18 to 65, had disease duration under 2 months, and had newly diagnosed hyperthyroidism. The CDR3 sequence is 15 residues long. CDR1 LGHDT and CDR2 YNNKEL come from the germline V gene (reference sequence). The V gene lost 6 bases and the J gene lost 1 base, with 15 bases spanning the gap. This clonotype appeared many times. Its antigen is undetermined.

The receptor was isolated from a woman between 35 and 50 years old with Graves' hyperthyroidism. Specimen: blood. V and J are TRBV3-1 and TRBJ1-2, with D perhaps TRBD1 (5 bases). The CDR3 loop is CASSYQGNSNYGYTF. The CDR3 DNA follows: TGTGCCAGCAGTTATCAGGGTAATAGTAACTATGGCTACACCTTC.